This T cell receptor (beta chain) was found in a study of blood T cell repertoires in COVID-19. Using immunoSEQ multiplex PCR, the repertoire was profiled, and TCRdb retains in-frame clones only, with some absent. The profile covers roughly 43,000 clones, with 86% appearing a single time and around 8.2% taken by the ten largest. CDR1 and CDR2 (germline): SGHRS, YFSETQ. Trimming cost V 4 bases and J 1 base, with 15 bases left between them. The CDR3 sequence is 16 residues long. This chain uses TRBV5-1 with TRBJ2-1; D is ambiguous. Sequenced sample: peripheral blood. This TCR came from a man aged 55 to 70 with active COVID-19. The CDR3 DNA reads as TGCGCCAGCAGCGTACAACAATTTCCTTCCTACAATGAGCAGTTCTTC. This translates into CASSVQQFPSYNEQFF.